The present T cell receptor beta chain was sequenced within a study of T cells after yellow fever vaccination. About this clonotype: What it recognizes is unknown.

Conversion of TCR transcripts into cDNA relied on 5'RACE template switching, which added a universal primer site and UMIs. TCRdb recomputed calls from the 5' RACE reads with MiXCR, one row per CDR3 protein. Here the sample spans approximately 450,000 distinct CDR3 sequences, 15% to 20% being singletons. Study results and limitations: Some clonotypes, a small share, were shared between CD4 and CD8 compartments. A large majority of primary-vaccination clones showed up again after the booster (about 97% CD4, 85% to 90% CD8).

V gave up 5 bases and J gave up 2 bases, with 10 bases separating them. Germline loops: CDR1 SGHVS, CDR2 FQNEAQ. The CDR3 covers 14 residues. Sequencing used PBMCs, obtained before the yellow fever booster vaccination. The V and J genes are TRBV7-8 and TRBJ1-5; no clear D. This sequence originates from a man between 18 and 29 years old who received the YFV17D yellow fever vaccine. The CDR3, as DNA: TGTGCCAGCAGCGCTAGGGAGGGCAATCAGCCCCAGCATTTT. Its translation: CASSAREGNQPQHF.